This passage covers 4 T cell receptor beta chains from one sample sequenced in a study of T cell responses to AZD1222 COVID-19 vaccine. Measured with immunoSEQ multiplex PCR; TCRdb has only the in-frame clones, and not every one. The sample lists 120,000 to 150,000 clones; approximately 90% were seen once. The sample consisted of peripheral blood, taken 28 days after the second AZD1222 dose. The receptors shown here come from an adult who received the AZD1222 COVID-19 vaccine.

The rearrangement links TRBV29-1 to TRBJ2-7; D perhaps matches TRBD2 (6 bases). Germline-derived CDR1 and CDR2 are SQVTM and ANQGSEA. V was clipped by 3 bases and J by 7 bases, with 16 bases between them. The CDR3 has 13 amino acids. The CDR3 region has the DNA TGCAGCGTTGAGACTAGATTGACGGGGGAGCAGTACTTC. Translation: CSVETRLTGEQYF.

The CDR3 region is CASSIRRGGGYDGYTF. CDR3 nucleotides: TGTGCCAGTAGTATACGTCGTGGGGGCGGGTACGATGGCTACACCTTC. V usage is TRBV19 and J usage is TRBJ1-2; possibly TRBD1 for D (6 bases). This CDR3 is 16 amino acids long. The ends were cut back, 2 bases at V and 6 bases at J, with 19 bases in the middle. Germline V gene sequence: CDR1 LNHDA, CDR2 SQIVND (reference sequence).

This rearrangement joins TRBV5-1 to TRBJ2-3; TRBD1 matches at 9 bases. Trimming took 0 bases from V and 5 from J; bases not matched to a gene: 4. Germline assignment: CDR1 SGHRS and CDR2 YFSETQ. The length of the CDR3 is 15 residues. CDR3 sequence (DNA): TGCGCCAGCAGCTTGGGGACAGGGGTTGGAGATACGCAGTATTTT. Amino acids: CASSLGTGVGDTQYF.

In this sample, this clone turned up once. The CDR3 coding sequence is TGTGCCAGCAGTTTATCCACAAACACTGAAGCTTTCTTT. Encoded protein: CASSLSTNTEAFF. The chain couples TRBV28 to TRBJ1-1; D call uncertain. This CDR3 spans 13 amino acids. Trimming stripped 1 base from V and 2 bases from J, with 5 bases between. CDR1 MDHEN and CDR2 SYDVKM come from the germline V gene.